This T cell receptor (beta chain) was sequenced in a study of ipilimumab plus nivolumab after autologous stem cell transplantation. Study context: A median of about 8 nivolumab and about 5 ipilimumab doses were given. The myeloma group: high-risk transplant-naive, or relapse within 3 years after first autologous transplant. The study's findings and limits: Per the authors, repertoire, Treg and microbiota data justify further study.

Checkpoint therapy with ipilimumab 1 mg/kg began 14 to 28 days after transplant. Worth noting for this clone: Its specificity is not known.

The repertoire was sequenced with immunoSEQ multiplex PCR; TCRdb's copy has only in-frame clones and lacks some. The sample holds some 44,000 clones, roughly 84% seen once. Trimming left V 7 bases short and J 7 bases short, with 8 bases between. Germline values: CDR1 LNHNV, CDR2 YYDKDF (reference sequence). The CDR3 has 11 residues. This receptor was taken from a male donor with multiple myeloma. V usage is TRBV15 and J usage is TRBJ1-5, with D unclear. The sample consisted of PBMCs, taken in a trial of ipilimumab plus nivolumab as post-transplant consolidation. CDR3 nucleotides: TGTGCCACCACCGACGACCAGCCCCAGCATTTT. This gives the protein CATTDDQPQHF.